The present T cell receptor (beta chain) was sequenced within a study of blood T cell repertoires in COVID-19. Study overall: The United States, Italy and Spain were the sources of the acute and convalescent COVID-19 samples. From T cells, B-cell-depleted T cells, or PBMCs came the material, which was cDNA or gDNA.

Germline V CDR1 and CDR2: MDHEN, SYDVKM. The CDR3 sequence is 15 residues long. V was shortened by 6 bases and J by 6 bases, with 18 bases between the two germline ends. This clone was found a few times. In the authors' workflow: Scientists estimated how many nucleated cells there were by amplifying reference gene primers. This table comes from immunoSEQ multiplex PCR, and its TCRdb copy is limited to in-frame clones, with some not included. Clone size and V and J calls were adopted from that table, with D and trimming inferred from the DNA. The sample gives some 200,000 clones, roughly 76% of which show up once; roughly 9.4% is in the top ten.

The TCR originated in a woman in her forties or fifties with active or convalescent COVID-19. This rearrangement joins TRBV28 to TRBJ1-5; TRBD1 might be the D (5 bases). The sequenced sample consisted of peripheral blood. The CDR3 DNA reads TGTGCCAGCAGAGGGACCCGGGGGTCAGGTCAGCCCCAGCATTTT. Its translation is CASRGTRGSGQPQHF. The entire variable domain, with the rest obtained from reference TRBV28 and TRBJ1-5, is as follows: DVKVTQSSRYLVKRTGEKVFLECVQDMDHENMFWYRQDPGLGLRLIYFSYDVKMKEKGDIPEGYSVSREKKERFSLILESASTNQTSMYLCASRGTRGSGQPQHFGDGTRLSIL.